This T cell receptor beta chain was identified in a study of ipilimumab plus nivolumab after autologous stem cell transplantation. Background on the study: The DLBCL cohort had primary refractory and relapsed disease, with 18-month progression-free survival of about 86% and 29%.

J was trimmed by 5 bases and V by 6 bases; bases with no gene match: 7. The CDR3 has 13 amino acids. Germline CDR1 and CDR2: SGHDT and YYEEEE. Using immunoSEQ multiplex PCR, the repertoire was profiled, and TCRdb retains in-frame clones only, with some absent. The sample holds about 15,000 clones, approximately 75% seen once. This specimen consisted of PBMCs, obtained in a trial of ipilimumab plus nivolumab as post-transplant consolidation. The sequence was collected from a male donor with diffuse large B-cell lymphoma. V and J are TRBV5-6 and TRBJ1-2, with 7 bases lining up with TRBD1. The CDR3 is CASTLRGVYGYTF. As DNA, the CDR3 is TGTGCCAGCACCCTCAGGGGGGTATATGGCTACACCTTC.